Below, 7 T cell receptor beta chains from the same sample are listed, as sequenced in a study of sequential checkpoint blockade in melanoma. TCRdb keeps only in-frame clones here, not all; method: immunoSEQ multiplex PCR. The sample lists under 25,000 clones; around 75% were seen once. The treatment here: randomized to nivolumab then ipilimumab (arm A) or the reverse (arm B). The sample consisted of CD8+ T cells sorted from blood (inferred from file names), taken from a patient given nivolumab and ipilimumab in sequence. These receptors were taken from a human donor with melanoma.

This clone was detected a few times. V and J are TRBV28 and TRBJ1-4; D is unresolved. The V end was cut by 5 bases, the J end by 10 bases, with 8 bases between. Germline CDR1 MDHEN, CDR2 SYDVKM. This CDR3 is built from 11 residues. For the CDR3, the DNA is TGTGCCAGCAGTCTCGGAGGAAAACTGTTTTTT. Its translation is CASSLGGKLFF.

A few counts support this clone. This sequence joins TRBV27 and TRBJ2-2, with a weak D call TRBD2 (5 bases). Trimming shortened V by 6 bases and J by 1 base, and 6 bases separated the two germline ends. CDR3 length: 13 residues. Per the germline V gene, CDR1 is MNHEY and CDR2 is SMNVEV (reference sequence). This chain's CDR3 is CASRRGNTGELFF. The CDR3 nucleotides are TGTGCCAGCAGACGGGGGAACACCGGGGAGCTGTTTTTT.

This clone turned up a few times. The chain links TRBV28 to TRBJ1-2; 8 nucleotides agree with TRBD1. The CDR3 is 15 residues long. From germline, CDR1 is MDHEN and CDR2 SYDVKM. V shed 5 bases, J shed 3 bases, and the junction held 8 bases outside the gene matches. In DNA form, the CDR3 reads TGTGCCAGCAGTCCCCCGGGACAGGCCTACTATGGCTACACCTTC. It is translated as CASSPPGQAYYGYTF.

The chain recombines TRBV27 with TRBJ2-7; D unclear. Trimming took 6 bases from V and 1 from J, leaving 10 bases between them. Germline CDR1 MNHEY, CDR2 SMNVEV (reference sequence). The CDR3 extends over 13 amino acids. In DNA, the CDR3 is TGTGCCAGCAGCACAATGCCTTCCTACGAGCAGTACTTC. As protein: CASSTMPSYEQYF.

The chain recombines TRBV9 with TRBJ2-3; 9 nucleotides line up with TRBD2. Germline-derived CDR1 and CDR2 are SGDLS and YYNGEE. V dropped 4 bases and J dropped 10; count of bases not matched to a gene: 10. The CDR3 has 14 residues. The CDR3 is CASSLRTSDNPQYF. The CDR3 region has the DNA TGTGCCAGCAGCCTCCGGACTAGCGACAACCCGCAGTATTTT. Full variable domain (missing parts from reference TRBV9 and TRBJ2-3): DSGVTQTPKHLITATGQRVTLRCSPRSGDLSVYWYQQSLDQGLQFLIQYYNGEERAKGNILERFSAQQFPDLHSELNLSSLELGDSALYFCASSLRTSDNPQYFGPGTRLTVL.

The rearrangement links TRBV5-1 to TRBJ2-2; TRBD2 matches 12 bases. Germline CDR1 is SGHRS and CDR2 is YFSETQ. V dropped 4 bases and J dropped 7; count of bases not matched to a gene: 11. This CDR3 region has 17 residues. The CDR3 nucleotides read TGCGCCAGCAGCCCCCACCTAGCGGGGGGGCCGGTCGGGGAGCTGTTTTTT. Protein sequence: CASSPHLAGGPVGELFF. Full variable domain (missing parts from reference TRBV5-1 and TRBJ2-2): KAGVTQTPRYLIKTRGQQVTLSCSPISGHRSVSWYQQTPGQGLQFLFEYFSETQRNKGNFPGRFSGRQFSNSRSEMNVSTLELGDSALYLCASSPHLAGGPVGELFFGEGSRLTVL.

The V and J genes are TRBV7-3 and TRBJ2-1; TRBD2 aligns across 12 bases. The length of the CDR3 is 16 residues. V dropped 5 bases and J dropped 0; count of bases not matched to a gene: 2. Germline V gene lookup returns CDR1 SGHTA and CDR2 FQGTGA. In DNA, the CDR3 is TGTGCCAGCAGCCAGACTAGCGGGGGCTCCTACAATGAGCAGTTCTTC. This translates into CASSQTSGGSYNEQFF.